The present T cell receptor (beta chain) was sequenced within a study of naive and memory T cell subsets (dated by TCRdb to about 2017). With regard to the full study: The study applied an open-source, UMI-based TCR alpha and beta sequencing pipeline to sorted naive and memory peripheral blood T cell subsets. The functional CMV T cell responses agreed completely with IgG serology results. RNA was DNase-treated and reverse transcribed with TCR constant-region primers, mostly using SuperScript III. Paper-wide results and their limitations: The repertoire findings for the naive and memory subsets could not be validated against a ground truth because none was available. In both CD4 and CD8 cells, a rise in Gini index and a fall in Shannon and inverse Simpson diversity were observed from naive through CM, EM and EMRA. Clonotypes were defined as single alpha or beta chain sequences, not paired alpha/beta receptors. RNA-based TCR counts may be affected by expression changes linked to T cell activation and differentiation. A power law was followed by TCR abundance, with an exponent that differed between naive and memory subsets but was consistent across the three individuals. After error correction, over 90% of naive TCR sequences appeared only once, giving much steeper abundance distributions than memory subsets. A few larger clonotypes were present in naive repertoires, particularly the CD8 repertoires, and these clonotypes were possibly memory cells re-expressing CD45RA.

To note about this clonotype: Its antigen target is currently unknown. No qualities accompany the bases; no much larger clone lies one base away.

Libraries came from UMI-ligation and nested PCR. An equimolar mix of two oligonucleotides covering both TRBC1 and TRBC2 was used as the beta constant-region primer. The ligated cDNA went through four rounds of PCR with nested alpha and beta constant-region primers together with the SP2 primer. A single-stranded oligonucleotide carrying the SP2 primer and a 12-nucleotide UMI was ligated to the 3' end of the cDNA by T4 RNA ligase 1. Incubation of the ligation reaction lasted about 18-25 hours at 16 degrees C. To avoid over-amplification, PCR2 was usually performed as a SYBR Green qPCR and halted once a predetermined threshold was reached. All purifications after the first were performed with Agencourt AMPure XP magnetic beads. Library quantification was done by Qubit, followed by a TapeStation check on which the main peak was expected at around 650 bp. Pooled libraries were sequenced on an Illumina MiSeq with v2 2x251 paired-end kits, typically giving roughly 0.95-2 million reads per sample. Each sample library was pooled at approximately 4 nM, and roughly 4.5-7.5% PhiX was included to improve cluster recognition. The paper's processing steps were these. Decombinator assigned V and J genes to Demultiplexor-processed FASTQ reads by tag matching, allowing a single base-pair mismatch. Collapsinator relied on UMIs to fix sequencing errors as well as frequency errors caused by PCR heterogeneity. TCRs were translated and CDR3s were extracted from the conserved cysteine to the FGXG phenylalanine by CDR3Translator, with non-productive sequences being flagged. Gini, Shannon entropy and inverse Simpson indices were calculated on repertoires subsampled to equal numbers of UMI-defined TCRs. Power-law fits to clonotype abundance distributions were performed by maximum likelihood within the linear range. When run on a single naive CD8 sample, MIGEC and the pipeline yielded similar UMI counts, similar unique TCR numbers and similar clonal distributions. In one analysis, naive TCRs also found in any memory subset of the same donor were removed from the naive repertoire. Repertoires were searched for around 8,000 CMV-associated CDR3 sequences compiled from VDJdb and a published dataset. Clones were called with MiXCR by TCRdb after fastp trimmed the public reads at Q25, and only in-frame beta chains were retained. One record per CDR3 amino acid sequence lists the most common genes and DNA. These V and J calls are TCRdb output, not the study's own analysis. Present in this sample are 95,000 to 110,000 distinct CDR3 sequences, about 14% of which were seen just once. Clones ranked in the top ten supply 2.8% of the sample.

TCR alpha and beta chain libraries were amplified separately from the second PCR step onward. CMV status of each donor was established by measuring IFNgamma production from CD4+ T cells after fresh PBMCs were stimulated overnight with CMV viral lysate. Miltenyi beads were used first to positively select CD4 T cells, and CD8 T cells were then positively selected from the CD4-negative fraction. After staining for CD3, CD4, CD8, CD45RA, CD27 and a live/dead dye, cells were sorted on a BD Aria II into four subsets based on CD45RA and CD27. A few healthy volunteers provided blood, and the blood of each volunteer was split into CD4 and CD8 T cells and then into four differentiation subsets. Roughly 120 ml of peripheral blood was taken from each donor, and PBMC were separated by density-gradient centrifugation on Ficoll-Paque PLUS. Sorted cells were lysed in RLT buffer, after which RNA was extracted using a Qiagen RNeasy kit and stored at -80 degrees C.

The sequenced sample consisted of naive CD8+ T cells from blood. The cell subset or site label for this specimen denotes: naive T cells, CD45RA high CD27+. The TCR comes from a human donor in good health.

The DNA sequence is TGTGCCAGCAGTTTCACTAGCGGGAGGGCCGGTGGCGCAGATACGCAGTATTTT. Its translation reads: CASSFTSGRAGGADTQYF. The V and J genes are TRBV28 and TRBJ2-3; 13 middle bases align to TRBD2. Sequences MDHEN (CDR1) and SYDVKM (CDR2) are obtained from the germline V gene. Inclusive of the bounding cysteine and phenylalanine, the CDR3 is 18 residues long. Only the CDR3 part of the read is kept: 54 bases, read in frame from the first base. After removal of 3 bases from V and 4 bases from J, the junction retains 10 bases not matched to a gene.